This TCR beta chain appears in the sequencing data of a study of T cell clonotyping in hematopoietic cell transplantation. Study at large: Recipients' pretransplant samples followed cytoreduction.

The CDR3 has 15 residues. Trimming left V 9 bases short and J 2 bases short, with 19 bases between. The germline V gene encodes CDR1 SNHLY and CDR2 FYNNEI. General study points: After transplant, recipient diversity fell while pathologically expanded clonotypes grew through day 180. Few recipient clonotypes overlapped donors; over 95% were de novo at given depth.

This sample's time point: recipient sample about 28 days before transplant, after cytoreduction. Clones were read by immunoSEQ multiplex PCR, and TCRdb kept only the in-frame ones, dropping some. The table shows tens of thousands of clones, with roughly 95% occurring only once. With regard to this clone: As yet, its antigen is unknown.

The clonotype was recovered from a woman aged 45-65 years with acute myeloid leukemia. Some clones in this sample may be carry-over from other donors' samples. This chain links TRBV2 with TRBJ1-2; possible D gene TRBD1, 6 bases. The sequencing used peripheral blood mononuclear cells, collected before stem cell transplant. The CDR3 spells CASRRGQDQNYGYTF. CDR3 DNA: TGTGCCAGTCGACGGGGGCAGGACCAAAACTATGGCTACACCTTC.